Each of the 29 T cell receptor beta chains below was sequenced from the same sample in a study of tumor-infiltrating lymphocytes in primary liver carcinoma (dated by TCRdb to the late 2010s). The instrument given in TCRdb is Illumina HiSeq 2500. TCRbeta-specific cDNA was reverse-transcribed from 500 ng total RNA using a constant-region primer and ProtoScript II reverse transcriptase. Three nested multiplex PCR rounds, following a slightly modified ARM-PCR procedure, were used to build the TCRbeta libraries. The first two PCR rounds used multiplex TRBV1-TRBV30 forward primers with a Cbeta reverse primer, each for roughly 10 cycles. TCRdb reprocessing: public reads trimmed at Q25 with fastp, clones called with MiXCR, in-frame beta chains kept. Every CDR3 protein is listed once, alongside the most common genes and DNA of its rows. Across this sample there are about 48,000 distinct CDR3 sequences, with about 73% seen only once. About a quarter of the sample is in the top ten clones.

Without any cell sorting, total RNA and DNA were extracted together from roughly 21-30 mg of bulk tissue using the AllPrep DNA/RNA mini kit. The sample consisted of liver tumor tissue from sampling region 3. The sample's cell subset or site label, decoded: tumor region T3, left-lateral pole. Receptors originate from a man aged 35 to 55 with primary liver carcinoma and hepatitis B virus infection.

This clonotype was counted a few times. CDR3 coding DNA: TGTGCCAGCAGCTTAGGACGGGGAGTGAGCACCGGGGAGCTGTTTTTT. Residues: CASSLGRGVSTGELFF. The rearrangement uses TRBV7-8 and TRBJ2-2, with a tentative D call TRBD2 (5 bases). V gave up 1 base and J gave up 4 bases, with 13 bases separating them. Germline V gene lookup returns CDR1 SGHVS and CDR2 FQNEAQ. The CDR3 length is 16 residues.

This clonotype was recorded at least ten times. The chain uses TRBV6-1 and TRBJ2-2; 10 nucleotides line up with TRBD2. Germline V gene sequence: CDR1 MNHNS, CDR2 SASEGT. Trimming cost V 6 bases and J 6 bases; bases outside gene matches: 7. The length of the CDR3 is 15 residues. The CDR3 sequence is CASSSGRAPAGELFF. For the CDR3, the DNA is TGTGCCAGCAGCAGCGGGAGGGCCCCGGCCGGGGAGCTGTTTTTT.

This sequence joins TRBV6-5 and TRBJ2-1, with D possibly being TRBD1 or TRBD2 (5 bases each). This CDR3 comprises 14 residues. The germline V gene encodes CDR1 MNHEY and CDR2 SVGAGI. Trimming pared 10 bases from V and 6 bases from J, leaving 19 bases between. The CDR3 coding sequence is TGTGCCACTTCAGGGATTATGGCGGGCAATGAGCAGTTCTTC. Its translation is CATSGIMAGNEQFF.

On this clonotype: The CDR3 does not end in the conserved phenylalanine or tryptophan, so this is likely a read error. This chain uses TRBV4-1 with TRBJ1-1; D is possibly TRBD1 (5 bases). Trimming took off 4 bases at V and 2 bases at J, with 14 bases between the two ends. Germline CDR1 reads MGHRA; CDR2 reads YSYEKL. CDR3 size: 15 residues. DNA of the CDR3: TGCGCCAGCAGCCGAGACCCGGGGCATAACACTGAAGCTTTCATT. Translated, it gives CASSRDPGHNTEAFI.

This clonotype was detected only once. A read error may account for a junction end that differs from germline. The CDR3 spells CASGLDKSGSRQETLYF. The CDR3 DNA reads as TGTGCCAGCGGCTTAGATAAGAGCGGAAGCAGGCAAGAGACCCTGTACTTC. The rearrangement joins TRBV11-2 to TRBJ2-5, with D perhaps TRBD2 (5 bases). Germline assignment: CDR1 SGHAT and CDR2 FQNNGV. CDR3 size: 17 residues.

Regarding this clonotype: The junction shows a germline mismatch at one end, possibly a read error. The J gene is TRBJ2-1, the V gene TRBV5-4, with 9 bases that match TRBD2. The length of the CDR3 is 15 residues. The germline V gene encodes CDR1 SGHNT and CDR2 YYREEE (reference sequence). CDR3 loop: CASSDRLAGYSEQFF. The CDR3 DNA is TGTGCCAGTAGCGATCGTCTAGCGGGGTACAGTGAGCAGTTCTTC.

Relative to its sample, this clonotype is medium-sized. This rearrangement joins TRBV6-5 to TRBJ1-3; unclear D gene. V was clipped by 8 bases and J by 0 bases, with 11 bases between them. CDR1 and CDR2 (germline): MNHEY, SVGAGI. CDR3 size: 14 residues. DNA for the CDR3: TGTGCCAGCGGCAGGCATATCTCTGGAAACACCATATATTTT. As protein: CASGRHISGNTIYF.

With respect to this clonotype: The germline gene is not matched at one end of the junction; a read error may be the cause. This rearrangement joins TRBV24-1 to TRBJ2-5, with 7 nucleotides matching TRBD1. CDR3 length: 17 amino acids. Germline loops: CDR1 KGHDR, CDR2 SFDVKD. Here the CDR3 DNA reads TGTGCCACCAGTGATGTATTCACAGGGGACAGCCAAGAGACCCAGTGCTTC. Its protein is CATSDVFTGDSQETQCF.

DNA for the CDR3: TGTGCCTCATCCCAGGGAGCTGTAAGCACCATATATTTT. Protein: CASSQGAVSTIYF. The chain is built from TRBV11-2 and TRBJ1-3; tentative D call: TRBD1 (5 bases). This CDR3 has 13 amino acids. Germline V gene lookup returns CDR1 SGHAT and CDR2 FQNNGV. Trimming left V 11 bases short and J 9 bases short, with 20 bases between.

The chain employs TRBV4-2 and TRBJ1-4; 8 bases agree with TRBD1. The germline V gene has CDR1 LGHNA and CDR2 YNFKEQ. V lost 6 bases and J lost 10; bases outside the gene matches: 13. This CDR3 has 15 residues. The CDR3 region is CASRPPDRETRKLFF. The DNA of the CDR3 is TGTGCCAGCAGGCCCCCGGACAGGGAGACGAGAAAACTGTTTTTT.

Notes on this clonotype: The germline gene is not matched at one end of the junction; a read error may be the cause. The chain links TRBV10-3 to TRBJ2-3, with D possibly TRBD2 on 5 matching bases. Germline CDR1 ENHRY, CDR2 SYGVKD. The CDR3 has 14 amino acids. In DNA form, the CDR3 reads TGCGCCATCAATGAGGATAGCGTGGGGGATACGCAGTATTTT. This sequence encodes CAINEDSVGDTQYF.

Concerning this clonotype itself: Its ends do not fully match the called genes, so a read error is possible. This chain joins TRBV4-1 and TRBJ2-2; 7 bases are shared with TRBD1. The length of the CDR3 is 15 residues. Germline CDR1 reads MGHRA; CDR2 reads YSYEKL. The CDR3: CASSLRQGETGEPFF. CDR3 in DNA: TGCGCCAGCAGCCTGAGACAGGGAGAAACAGGGGAGCCGTTTTTT.

Ten or more counts support this clonotype. The chain employs TRBV7-9 and TRBJ1-4; tentative D call: TRBD1 (5 bases). Looked up from germline, CDR1 is SEHNR and CDR2 is FQNEAQ (reference sequence). This CDR3 has 17 residues. V gave up 5 bases and J gave up 1 base, with 17 bases separating them. This CDR3 reads CASSPPWGRETNEKLFF. The CDR3, as DNA: TGTGCCAGCAGCCCCCCATGGGGGAGGGAAACTAATGAAAAACTGTTTTTT.

A word on this clonotype: One junction end disagrees with the germline gene, perhaps due to a read error. The chain joins TRBV4-2 to TRBJ2-2; D could derive from TRBD1 or TRBD2 (5 bases each). CDR1 LGHNA and CDR2 YNFKEQ come from the germline V gene. The CDR3 is 15 residues long. The CDR3 region has the DNA TGTGCCAGCAGCCCAACCTGGGGGAACACCGGGGACCTGTTTTTT. Protein product: CASSPTWGNTGDLFF.

This clonotype counts as medium-sized (0.01 to 0.1%). The V call is TRBV6-5, the J call TRBJ1-6, with TRBD1 matching 8 bases. The V gene's germline CDR1 is MNHEY and CDR2 SVGAGI. The CDR3 length is 15 residues. V shed 4 bases, J shed 6 bases, and the junction held 5 bases outside the gene matches. The CDR3: CASSLTGDPNSPLHF. CDR3 DNA sequence: TGTGCCAGCAGTTTGACAGGGGATCCTAATTCACCCCTCCACTTT.

Comments on this clonotype: Germline and junction disagree at one end, which may indicate a read error. CDR3 DNA: TGCGCCAGCAGCCCCACTGGGGCAGAAAACAATAAGCAGTTCTTC. Amino acids: CASSPTGAENNKQFF. The chain recombines TRBV5-1 with TRBJ2-1, with D possibly being TRBD1 (5 bases). Germline loops: CDR1 SGHRS, CDR2 YFSETQ. CDR3 length: 15 amino acids.

Points on this clonotype: The CDR3 carries no conserved terminal phenylalanine or tryptophan, so it likely arises from a read error. The V and J genes are TRBV6-5 and TRBJ2-3; the match to TRBD2 covers 8 bases. Germline loops: CDR1 MNHEY, CDR2 SVGAGI. Trimming at V came to 5 bases and at J to 4 bases, leaving 5 bases not matched to a gene. This CDR3 has 14 amino acids. The CDR3 sequence: CASSQLAGSDTQYL. Here the CDR3 DNA reads TGTGCCAGCAGTCAATTAGCGGGATCAGATACGCAGTATTTG.

With respect to this clonotype: The final CDR3 position lacks the conserved phenylalanine or tryptophan, pointing to a likely read error. This sequence joins TRBV18 and TRBJ2-7; maybe TRBD2 (6 bases). The CDR3 runs 16 residues. Deletions cut 3 bases from V and 0 bases from J, with 15 bases between. CDR1 and CDR2 (germline): KGHSH, LQKENI. In DNA form, the CDR3 reads TGTGCCAGCTCACCGAAGGATAGCGGTAACTCCTACGAGCAGTACTCC. As protein: CASSPKDSGNSYEQYS.

This clonotype is medium-sized. V gene TRBV6-2 or TRBV6-3 combines with J gene TRBJ2-1; the match to TRBD1 covers 11 bases. This CDR3 has 13 amino acids. V was clipped by 2 bases and J by 15 bases; unmatched bases: 6. Germline lookup yields CDR1 MNHEY and CDR2 SVGEGT. The CDR3 region is CASSYTSGTGGFF. The CDR3 nucleotides are TGTGCCAGCAGTTACACGTCCGGGACAGGGGGGTTCTTC.

On this clonotype: Germline is not matched at one junction end, which may reflect a read error. The chain links TRBV6-5 to TRBJ2-3; D is perhaps TRBD1 or TRBD2 (6 bases each). Looked up from germline, CDR1 is MNHEY and CDR2 is SVGAGI. The CDR3 loop spans 15 amino acids. Here the CDR3 reads CASSTGEGGTDMQYF. The CDR3 nucleotides read TGTGCCAGCAGTACGGGAGAGGGGGGCACAGATATGCAGTATTTT.

With regard to this clonotype: Since the CDR3 does not end with the conserved phenylalanine or tryptophan, this likely comes from a read error. The CDR3 sequence: CASSRTILGQDTEAFL. The CDR3 region has the DNA TGTGCCAGCAGTCGTACGATTCTGGGACAGGACACTGAAGCTTTCCTT. The chain recombines TRBV11-2 with TRBJ1-1, with TRBD1 matching 8 bases. The CDR3 totals 16 residues. J gave up 3 bases and V 6 bases, and 12 bases lay outside the gene matches. Germline V gene sequence: CDR1 SGHAT, CDR2 FQNNGV.

The chain links TRBV6-1 to TRBJ1-5, with D unclear. The germline V gene has CDR1 MNHNS and CDR2 SASEGT. This CDR3 comprises 13 residues. V was pared by 6 bases and J by 9 bases, with 15 bases between. The CDR3 nucleotides read TGTGCCAGCAGCAGGTTGGGAGGTCTGCCCCAGCATTTT. Encoded protein: CASSRLGGLPQHF.

This clonotype was seen only once. The rearrangement links TRBV12-3 or TRBV12-4 to TRBJ1-5, with D uncertain. The J call is doubtful: the DNA matches TRBJ2-3 better. This CDR3 is built from 14 residues. The CDR3 protein is CASSLIRSSQPQYF. CDR3 bases: TGTGCCAGCAGTTTAATTCGTAGTTCTCAGCCCCAGTATTTT.

On this clonotype: Since no conserved phenylalanine or tryptophan closes the CDR3, a read error is the likely cause. This chain links TRBV12-3 or TRBV12-4 with TRBJ1-1; TRBD1 might be the D (5 bases). With 5 bases removed from V and 1 base from J, the gap between germline ends came to 11 bases. The CDR3 consists of 14 residues. CDR3 amino acids: CASSPWGPNTEAFS. DNA of the CDR3: TGTGCCAGCAGTCCCTGGGGACCGAACACTGAAGCTTTCTCT.

In the case of this clonotype: The CDR3 does not end in the conserved phenylalanine or tryptophan, so this is likely a read error. The limits of the CDR3 on the DNA are not certain, so only TCRdb's listed CDR3 is given. The rearrangement joins TRBV13 to TRBJ2-3. The CDR3 comprises 13 residues, both ends counted. The germline gives CDR1 PRHDT, CDR2 FYEKMQ (reference sequence). CDR3 residues: CASSLESADTRYL.

As concerns this clonotype: The junction shows a germline mismatch at one end, possibly a read error. The rearrangement links TRBV7-8 to TRBJ2-1; 7 bases match TRBD2. Germline CDR1 SGHVS, CDR2 FQNEAQ. This CDR3 spans 15 amino acids. CDR3 in amino acids: CTSRPSGSPLGERFF. The CDR3 DNA is TGTACCAGCAGGCCTAGCGGTTCCCCTCTCGGGGAGCGGTTCTTC. Supplemented by reference TRBV7-8 and TRBJ2-1, the full variable domain reads GAGVSQSPRYKVAKRGQDVALRCDPISGHVSLFWYQQALGQGPEFLTYFQNEAQLDKSGLPSDRFFAERPEGSVSTLKIQRTQQEDSAVYLCTSRPSGSPLGERFFGPGTRLTVL.

Note on this clonotype: Since no conserved phenylalanine or tryptophan closes the CDR3, a read error is the likely cause. This chain joins TRBV4-1 and TRBJ2-3; D may be TRBD2 (7 bases). This CDR3 contains 15 residues. Germline values: CDR1 MGHRA, CDR2 YSYEKL. The CDR3 here is CASSPPGGGTDTQYL. DNA for the CDR3: TGCGCCAGCAGCCCCCCTGGGGGGGGCACGGATACGCAGTATTTA.

Details on this clonotype: The junction departs from the called germline gene at one end, perhaps through a read error. V is TRBV10-3 and J is TRBJ2-6; D possibly uses TRBD1 or TRBD2 (5 bases each). This CDR3 is built from 16 residues. Per germline, CDR1 ENHRY and CDR2 SYGVKD. The CDR3 bases are TGTGCCATCGGTGAGGGGAAGGGGACTGGGGCCAACGTCCTGACTTTC. Translating it yields CAIGEGKGTGANVLTF.

This clonotype was observed at least ten times. The J gene is TRBJ1-1, the V gene TRBV10-3, with TRBD1 as a possible D gene (6 bases). From germline, CDR1 is ENHRY and CDR2 SYGVKD. The CDR3 has 12 amino acids. V was shortened by 10 bases and J by 4 bases, with 13 bases between the two germline ends. CDR3 in DNA: TGTGCCACGGCTGGGGGGCCCACTGAAGCTTTCTTT. Its translation is CATAGGPTEAFF.